A selection of T cell receptor beta chains follows, all from one sample in a study of blood T cell repertoires in COVID-19. Clones were sequenced by immunoSEQ multiplex PCR, and TCRdb holds only the in-frame ones, with some missing. The table shows roughly 240,000 clones, with more than 80% occurring only once. The sequencing input was PBMCs or T cells enriched from blood (not recorded which). These receptors were collected from a man aged 50 or older who had been exposed to COVID-19. Both conserved end residues are trimmed from each CDR3. Size is stated for part of the rows, as once, few or many counts, or as a class when the clone is expanded.

v_gene: TRBV5-4; abundance: .; CDR3aa: ASSSGGWRDTEAF
v_gene: TRBV6-6; abundance: .; CDR3aa: ASTGWRLQETQY
v_gene: TRBV5-1; abundance: .; CDR3aa: ASSSRQGGTGELF
v_gene: TRBV6-5; abundance: once; CDR3aa: ASRGQGNEQF
v_gene: TRBV19; abundance: .; CDR3aa: ASTLGGLSYNEQF
v_gene: TRBV10-3; abundance: .; CDR3aa: AISAGDLDGYT
v_gene: TRBV29-1; abundance: .; CDR3aa: SARTGALSGNTIY
v_gene: TRBV18; abundance: .; CDR3aa: ASSPTGLLDTQY
v_gene: TRBV28; abundance: .; CDR3aa: ASSFQTGTDSPLH
v_gene: TRBV28; abundance: .; CDR3aa: ASSLLARGNEQF
v_gene: TRBV18; abundance: .; CDR3aa: ASSPASESTDTQY
v_gene: TRBV11-2; abundance: .; CDR3aa: ASSGGGHLDEQF
v_gene: TRBV5-1; abundance: .; CDR3aa: ASSPRTGDPYNEQF
v_gene: TRBV27; abundance: .; CDR3aa: ASSLTGANTGELF
v_gene: TRBV3-1/TRBV3-2; abundance: .; CDR3aa: ASSQTSGNTIY
v_gene: TRBV18; abundance: .; CDR3aa: ASSPPGTAGNTIY
v_gene: TRBV15; abundance: .; CDR3aa: ATSRDIAGVYGYT